This T cell receptor (beta chain) was captured by sequencing in a study of CD8+ T cells in alopecia areata. Overall study: For the treated group, dosing was oral tofacitinib at 5 to 10 mg twice daily.

CDR1 and CDR2 (germline): SGHNT, YENEEA. This CDR3 has 17 residues. Trimming at V came to 0 bases and at J to 9 bases, leaving 6 bases not matched to a gene. Lesional scalp punch biopsies and peripheral blood were collected from alopecia areata patients. Cell sorting on a FACSAria was used to separate CD4+ and CD8+ T cells from the PBMCs. Extraction and reverse transcription of RNA yielded cDNA as the sequencing template. Produced via immunoSEQ multiplex PCR; TCRdb's table is partial and in-frame only. This sample has some 130,000 clones; roughly 64% occur once, and the top ten carry 5% to 7.5%. The sequence derives from a human donor with alopecia areata. This material consisted of CD4+ T cells sorted from blood, taken at week 0. V is TRBV11-3 and J is TRBJ2-1; 15 positions agree with TRBD2. CDR3 amino acids: CASSLDGTSGGIGEQFF. CDR3 nucleotides: TGTGCCAGCAGCTTAGATGGGACTAGCGGGGGGATCGGTGAGCAGTTCTTC.